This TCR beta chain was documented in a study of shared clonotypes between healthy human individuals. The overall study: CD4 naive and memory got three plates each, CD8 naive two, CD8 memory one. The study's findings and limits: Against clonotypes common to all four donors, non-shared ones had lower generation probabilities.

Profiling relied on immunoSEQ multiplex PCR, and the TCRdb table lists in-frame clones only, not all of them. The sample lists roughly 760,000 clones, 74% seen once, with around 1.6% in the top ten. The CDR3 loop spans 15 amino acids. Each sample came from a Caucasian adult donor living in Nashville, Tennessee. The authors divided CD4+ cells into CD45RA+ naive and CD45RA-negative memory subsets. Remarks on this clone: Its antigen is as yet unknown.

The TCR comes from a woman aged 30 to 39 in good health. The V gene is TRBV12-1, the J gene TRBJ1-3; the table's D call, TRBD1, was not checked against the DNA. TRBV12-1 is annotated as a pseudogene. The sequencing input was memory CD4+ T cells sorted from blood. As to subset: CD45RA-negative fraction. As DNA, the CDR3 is TGTGCCAGCAGCTCACAGGGGGACTCTGGAAACACCATATATTTT. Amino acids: CASSSQGDSGNTIYF.